This passage covers 22 T cell receptor beta chains from one sample sequenced in a study of persistence of HIV-infected CD4 T cells (dated by TCRdb to the early 2020s). For these TCRs, the target antigens are not known. What the treatment or condition label conveys for this sample: suppressive antiretroviral therapy. As a nonspecific positive control representing the CD4+ T cell repertoire, cells were stimulated with anti-CD3/anti-CD28 magnetic beads. CD4+ T cells that responded were sorted based on upregulation of both CD40 ligand and CD69. TCRbeta repertoires were sequenced from genomic DNA with the immunoSEQ hsTCRB assay version 4 in survey mode. The clones in this table, taken by TCRdb from immuneACCESS, are in-frame only. Not every clone is retained; where verified, under half of the shortfall comes from an unresolved V gene, and the cause of the rest is unknown. The sample data list 35,000 to 50,000 clones, and about nine tenths of these were observed just once. The top ten clones comprise approximately 1.8% of the sample.

The sequences come from CD4+ T cells sorted from PBMCs after 18-hour stimulation, collected from a patient who received antiretroviral therapy. This sample's cell subset or site label indicates: CD40L+CD69+ CD4 T cells responding to anti-CD3/anti-CD28 beads, representing the overall repertoire. All receptors come from an adult man with HIV who was CMV-seropositive.

This chain's CDR3 is CATVMNTEAFF. Here the CDR3 DNA reads TGTGCCACAGTTATGAACACTGAAGCTTTCTTT. The chain joins TRBV19 to TRBJ1-1; D ambiguous. Deletions cut 10 bases from V and 0 bases from J, with 6 bases between. Per the germline V gene, CDR1 is LNHDA and CDR2 is SQIVND (reference sequence). There are 11 residues in the CDR3.

The rearrangement joins TRBV6-5 to TRBJ1-6, with no clear D. The CDR3 length is 15 residues. V shed 2 bases and J shed 9 bases, with 14 bases lying between them. Germline V lookup: CDR1 MNHEY, CDR2 SVGAGI. In DNA form, the CDR3 reads TGTGCCAGCAGTTACCGGGCACCTATTAGTTCACCCCTCCACTTT. Amino acids: CASSYRAPISSPLHF.

The chain links TRBV5-8 to TRBJ2-3; D remains ambiguous. Between the trimmed V and J ends, which lost 1 base and 3 bases, there was a span of 6 bases. Germline CDR1 SGHTS, CDR2 YDEGEE. There are 13 residues in the CDR3. DNA of the CDR3: TGTGCCAGCAGCTTGATGGGGACAGATACGCAGTATTTT. Protein: CASSLMGTDTQYF.

The chain is built from TRBV10-1 and TRBJ2-1; D is possibly TRBD1 or TRBD2 (6 bases each). The length of the CDR3 is 13 residues. The germline CDR1 and CDR2 sequences are WNHNN and SYGVQD (reference sequence). The V and J ends lost 5 bases and 9 bases respectively, with 14 bases between them. CDR3 sequence (DNA): TGCGCCAGCAGTCGGACTACGACAGGTGAGCAGTTCTTC. It specifies CASSRTTTGEQFF.

The chain joins TRBV6-6 to TRBJ1-6, with D unclear. Germline-derived CDR1 and CDR2 are MNHNY and SVGAGI (reference sequence). The CDR3 is 12 residues long. The V and J ends lost 6 bases and 3 bases respectively, with 3 bases between them. Written as DNA, the CDR3 is TGTGCCAGCAGCCGCTATAATTCACCCCTCCACTTT. Its translation: CASSRYNSPLHF.

This sequence joins TRBV19 and TRBJ1-6; maybe TRBD1 (6 bases). The V end was cut by 5 bases, the J end by 7 bases, with 12 bases between. The germline V gene has CDR1 LNHDA and CDR2 SQIVND (reference sequence). The CDR3 extends over 14 amino acids. The CDR3 reads CASSAGQRNSPLHF. The CDR3 DNA reads TGTGCCAGTAGTGCCGGACAGAGAAATTCACCCCTCCACTTT.

This rearrangement joins TRBV4-2 to TRBJ2-3; D unclear. Germline CDR1 is LGHNA and CDR2 is YNFKEQ. V was pared by 1 base and J by 2 bases, with 13 bases between. The CDR3 contains 16 residues. Here the CDR3 DNA reads TGTGCCAGCAGCCAAGTTTCCCCCGGGTACACAGATACGCAGTATTTT. As protein: CASSQVSPGYTDTQYF.

This clone was detected once. The chain recombines TRBV5-1 with TRBJ2-2; TRBD1 aligns across 8 bases. This CDR3 spans 15 amino acids. J gave up 1 base and V 7 bases, and 6 bases lay outside the gene matches. Germline CDR1 SGHRS, CDR2 YFSETQ. CDR3 nucleotides: TGCGCCAGCCGCGGACAGGGCCGGAACACCGGGGAGCTGTTTTTT. Amino acids: CASRGQGRNTGELFF.

The chain couples TRBV7-2 to TRBJ2-3, with TRBD1 as a possible D gene (6 bases). Germline CDR1 and CDR2: SGHTA and FQGNSA. With 6 bases removed from V and 4 bases from J, the gap between germline ends came to 14 bases. CDR3 length equals 14 residues. CDR3 nucleotides: TGTGCCAGCAGTTCCACAGGGAGCCCAGATACGCAGTATTTT. Its protein is CASSSTGSPDTQYF.

V is TRBV6-1 and J is TRBJ2-1, with D perhaps TRBD1 or TRBD2 (5 bases each). Germline CDR1 reads MNHNS; CDR2 reads SASEGT. The CDR3 consists of 16 residues. With 1 base removed from V and 2 bases from J, the gap between germline ends came to 12 bases. The CDR3 DNA reads TGTGCCAGCAGTGAAGGATGGGGGAGCGCCTACAATGAGCAGTTCTTC. Translation gives CASSEGWGSAYNEQFF.

The rearrangement links TRBV30 to TRBJ1-6, with D possibly being TRBD1 (5 bases). The CDR3 has 15 residues. Trimming shortened V by 2 bases and J by 9 bases, and 17 bases separated the two germline ends. CDR1 is GTSNPN and CDR2 is SVGIG in the germline V gene (reference sequence). The CDR3 protein is CAWSLLTDLLSPLHF. The DNA for the CDR3 is TGTGCCTGGAGTCTATTGACAGACCTCCTTTCACCCCTCCACTTT.

The chain combines TRBV28 with TRBJ1-3; perhaps TRBD1 as D (5 bases). Germline CDR1 MDHEN, CDR2 SYDVKM. The CDR3 runs to 16 residues. Trimming removed 2 bases at V and 0 bases at J, with 11 bases between. The CDR3: CASSLRDRLSGNTIYF. CDR3 DNA sequence: TGTGCCAGCAGTTTAAGGGACCGACTCTCTGGAAACACCATATATTTT.

This sequence joins TRBV5-1 and TRBJ1-1, with 7 bases that match TRBD1. Unmatched junction bases numbered 9, after V lost 6 bases and J lost 4 bases. This CDR3 region has 14 residues. Looked up from germline, CDR1 is SGHRS and CDR2 is YFSETQ. CDR3 in DNA: TGCGCCAGCAACATACCCCGGGACAGCACTGAAGCTTTCTTT. Residues: CASNIPRDSTEAFF.

V gene TRBV19 combines with J gene TRBJ2-3, with 7 bases matching TRBD1. Per germline, CDR1 LNHDA and CDR2 SQIVND (reference sequence). The CDR3 runs 14 residues. The ends lost 7 bases at V and 0 bases at J; junction bases unmatched: 4. As DNA, the CDR3 is TGTGCCAGTACAGGGGGACAGAGCACAGATACGCAGTATTTT. Its protein is CASTGGQSTDTQYF. Supplemented by reference TRBV19 and TRBJ2-3, the full variable domain reads DGGITQSPKYLFRKEGQNVTLSCEQNLNHDAMYWYRQDPGQGLRLIYYSQIVNDFQKGDIAEGYSVSREKKESFPLTVTSAQKNPTAFYLCASTGGQSTDTQYFGPGTRLTVL.

This chain joins TRBV2 and TRBJ1-5, with 9 bases aligning to TRBD1. Germline lookup yields CDR1 SNHLY and CDR2 FYNNEI. The CDR3 totals 15 residues. The J segment lost 5 bases and the V segment lost 5 bases, leaving 7 bases of the junction unmatched. The CDR3 spells CASSSDRGGYQPQHF. CDR3 in DNA: TGTGCCAGCAGTTCGGACAGGGGCGGATATCAGCCCCAGCATTTT. The full variable domain, rest sourced from reference TRBV2 and TRBJ1-5, is EPEVTQTPSHQVTQMGQEVILRCVPISNHLYFYWYRQILGQKVEFLVSFYNNEISEKSEIFDDQFSVERPDGSNFTLKIRSTKLEDSAMYFCASSSDRGGYQPQHFGDGTRLSIL.

This clone was recorded a few times. The rearrangement joins TRBV15 to TRBJ1-5, with no clear D. Germline values: CDR1 LNHNV, CDR2 YYDKDF (reference sequence). CDR3 size: 15 residues. V was shortened by 1 base and J by 0 bases, with 7 bases between the two germline ends. CDR3 sequence reads: CATSRGTYSNQPQHF. The CDR3 DNA sequence: TGTGCCACCAGCAGAGGGACGTATAGCAATCAGCCCCAGCATTTT.

The chain recombines TRBV7-2 with TRBJ2-3; D may be TRBD2 (6 bases). Germline V CDR1 and CDR2: SGHTA, FQGNSA. The CDR3 runs 17 residues. V was shortened by 5 bases and J by 0 bases, with 18 bases between the two germline ends. The chain's CDR3 is CASSPAVGRGSTDTQYF. CDR3 in DNA: TGTGCCAGCAGCCCCGCGGTAGGGCGGGGTAGCACAGATACGCAGTATTTT.

The rearrangement uses TRBV7-8 and TRBJ2-7; the D gene could be TRBD1 or TRBD2 (5 bases each). Trimming pared 1 base from V and 3 bases from J, leaving 10 bases between. The CDR3 covers 14 residues. Germline assignment: CDR1 SGHVS and CDR2 FQNEAQ. The CDR3 reads CASSLGGEIYEQYF. As DNA, the CDR3 is TGTGCCAGCAGCTTAGGAGGGGAAATCTACGAGCAGTACTTC.

This chain uses TRBV29-1 with TRBJ1-3; D is perhaps TRBD1 (6 bases). Germline CDR1 and CDR2: SQVTM and ANQGSEA. The CDR3 runs 15 residues. V lost 7 bases to trimming and J lost 0 bases, with 16 bases between them. CDR3 sequence (DNA): TGCAGCGCTGTACAGGGACCTAACTCTGGAAACACCATATATTTT. The encoded protein is CSAVQGPNSGNTIYF.

This clone was observed once. The chain recombines TRBV2 with TRBJ2-3; D gene unclear. The CDR3 totals 12 residues. Germline V lookup: CDR1 SNHLY, CDR2 FYNNEI. V lost 4 bases and J lost 8, with 10 bases in between. The CDR3 DNA reads as TGTGCCAGCAGTGGAATATGGGGTACGCAGTATTTT. Encoded protein: CASSGIWGTQYF.

The chain links TRBV5-1 to TRBJ2-7, with TRBD2 identical over 9 bases. The V gene end was trimmed by 1 base and the J gene end by 1 base; junction bases not matched to a gene: 3. The CDR3 consists of 15 residues. Germline lookup yields CDR1 SGHRS and CDR2 YFSETQ. DNA for the CDR3: TGCGCCAGCAGCTTGCGGCGGGGGGGTTCCTACGAGCAGTACTTC. Its protein is CASSLRRGGSYEQYF.

Written as DNA, the CDR3 is TGTGCCAGCAAGGGGGGTTATGGCTACACCTTC. Amino acids: CASKGGYGYTF. The chain links TRBV28 to TRBJ1-2; TRBD1 is a possible D gene (6 bases). V lost 7 bases, J lost 5 bases, and 8 bases lay in between. This CDR3 has 11 amino acids. CDR1 is MDHEN, CDR2 SYDVKM, per germline.